A few counts support the clone carrying this T cell receptor (beta chain). This specimen comes from a study of blood T cells in healthy people across ages. PCR was performed a second time for about 6 to 12 cycles using a sample-barcoded 5' primer and a J-beta primer mix. TCRdb analysed the 5' RACE reads with MiXCR anew, one entry per CDR3 protein. The sample holds 1.4 million to 1.5 million distinct CDR3 sequences, roughly 40% seen once. The specimen sequenced was blood. This TCR was recovered from a woman aged 18-30 years in good health.

As DNA, the CDR3 is TGTGCCAGCAGTCTAGACAGCCCCAACACCGGGGAGCTGTTTTTT. It translates to CASSLDSPNTGELFF. This chain uses TRBV12-3 or TRBV12-4 with TRBJ2-2, with D possibly TRBD1 on 5 matching bases. V lost 5 bases to trimming and J lost 2 bases, with 12 bases between them. This CDR3 contains 15 residues.